Sequencing of this T cell receptor beta chain was carried out in a study of blood T cell repertoires in COVID-19. Whole-study context: COVID-19 samples collected from the United States, Italy and Spain covered acute and convalescent phases.

Trimming left V 4 bases short and J 1 base short, with 12 bases between. From germline, CDR1 is SGHTA and CDR2 FQGTGA. This CDR3 contains 15 residues. This clone was seen only once. In the authors' methods: Amplifying reference gene primers gave estimates of nucleated cell counts. The repertoire was sequenced with immunoSEQ multiplex PCR; TCRdb's copy has only in-frame clones and lacks some. The D gene and trimming were derived from the DNA, and the V and J assignments and clone size from that table. The sample records 30,000 to 45,000 clones, approximately 80% being singletons. This clonotype was sampled from a man in his 60s with active COVID-19. The specimen was peripheral blood. J is TRBJ2-3 and V is TRBV7-3, with a possible D match to TRBD2 (5 bases). In nucleotides, the CDR3 is TGTGCCAGCAGCTCGGGATTTACGGGCACAGATACGCAGTATTTT. It specifies CASSSGFTGTDTQYF. The full variable domain, completed using reference TRBV7-3 and TRBJ2-3, is GAGVSQTPSNKVTEKGKYVELRCDPISGHTALYWYRQSLGQGPEFLIYFQGTGAADDSGLPNDRFFAVRPEGSVSTLKIQRTERGDSAVYLCASSSGFTGTDTQYFGPGTRLTVL.